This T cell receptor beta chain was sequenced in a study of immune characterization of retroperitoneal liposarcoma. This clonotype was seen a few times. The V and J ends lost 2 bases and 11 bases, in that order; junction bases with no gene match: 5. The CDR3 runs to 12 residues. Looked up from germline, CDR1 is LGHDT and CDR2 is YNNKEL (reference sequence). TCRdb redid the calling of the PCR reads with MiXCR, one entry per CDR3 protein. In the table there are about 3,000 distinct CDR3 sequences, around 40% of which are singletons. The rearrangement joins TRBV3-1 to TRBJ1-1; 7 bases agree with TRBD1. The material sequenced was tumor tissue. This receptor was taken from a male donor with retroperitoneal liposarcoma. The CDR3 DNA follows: TGTGCCAGCAGCCAAATTCCAGGGGGGGCTTTCTTT. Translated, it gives CASSQIPGGAFF.